These T cell receptor beta chains were read from a single sample in a study of regulatory and conventional T cells in RAG deficiency. Sequencing used immunoSEQ multiplex PCR; TCRdb keeps in-frame clones, though not all of them. The table lists about 29,000 clones, nearly 95% of them singletons. Another study also made use of these data, one on regulatory T cells.

Input material: CD25- CD4+ T cells sorted from blood. These receptors all come from a human donor in good health. The CDR3 runs from the conserved cysteine through the conserved F or W. Fields, in order: J gene, clone size, D gene, V gene, CDR3 DNA, CDR3 protein. D genes are given only for firm matches. The listing skips clone size in some rows; elsewhere it reads once, few, many or a size class.

J: TRBJ1-3
size: .
D: .
V: TRBV28
DNA: TGTGCCAGCAGCCGGGACATGGGGAACACCATATATTTT
CDR3: CASSRDMGNTIYF

J: TRBJ2-2
size: .
D: TRBD1
V: TRBV6-1
DNA: TGTGCCAGCAGTGAATTTTGGACAGGGATACCCGGGGAGCTGTTTTTT
CDR3: CASSEFWTGIPGELFF

J: TRBJ2-3
size: .
D: TRBD1
V: TRBV5-6
DNA: TGTGCCAGCAGCTTGGGGACAGGGAACACAGATACGCAGTATTTT
CDR3: CASSLGTGNTDTQYF

J: TRBJ2-7
size: once
D: TRBD1
V: TRBV5-4
DNA: TGTGCCAGCAGCTCCCGGGACAGCGCTTCCTACGAGCAGTACTTC
CDR3: CASSSRDSASYEQYF

J: TRBJ2-1
size: .
D: TRBD1
V: TRBV7-3
DNA: TGTGCCAGCACCCCGGCCCCCCACAGGGGGCCGTACAATGAGCAGTTCTTC
CDR3: CASTPAPHRGPYNEQFF

J: TRBJ2-4
size: .
D: .
V: TRBV5-1
DNA: TGCGCCAGCAGCTCCACCTCAGGGGCCAAAAACATTCAGTACTTC
CDR3: CASSSTSGAKNIQYF

J: TRBJ2-1
size: .
D: TRBD1
V: TRBV4-2
DNA: TGTGCCGGACCCGAGGGGGCGTCCTACAATGAGCAGTTCTTC
CDR3: CAGPEGASYNEQFF

J: TRBJ1-2
size: .
D: .
V: TRBV5-1
DNA: TGCGCCAGCAGCTTGGAGCCGACAGTTGGCTATGGCTACACCTTC
CDR3: CASSLEPTVGYGYTF

J: TRBJ1-2
size: .
D: .
V: TRBV11-2
DNA: TGTGCCAGCAGCTCCCAACTGCATGGAGGTACTAATGGCTACACCTTC
CDR3: CASSSQLHGGTNGYTF

J: TRBJ2-1
size: .
D: TRBD1
V: TRBV5-1
DNA: TGCGCCAGCAGCTTTAGAAGATCGGTGACAGGGAACAATGAGCAGTTCTTC
CDR3: CASSFRRSVTGNNEQFF

J: TRBJ1-1
size: .
D: TRBD1
V: TRBV5-1
DNA: TGCGCCAGCAGCGATACAGGGGCTGAAGCTTTCTTT
CDR3: CASSDTGAEAFF

J: TRBJ1-2
size: .
D: TRBD1
V: TRBV7-6
DNA: TGCGCCAGCAGCTTAGTACCCTCGGGACAGGGGGACGGCTACACCTTC
CDR3: CASSLVPSGQGDGYTF

J: TRBJ1-1
size: .
D: .
V: TRBV19
DNA: TGTGCCAGTAGTGCAGGGGTGGGGAACACTGAAGCTTTCTTT
CDR3: CASSAGVGNTEAFF

J: TRBJ1-2
size: .
D: TRBD1
V: TRBV30
DNA: TGTGCCTGGACACAGGGGGCTGGCTACACCTTC
CDR3: CAWTQGAGYTF

J: TRBJ1-2
size: once
D: TRBD1
V: TRBV27
DNA: TGTGCCAGCAGTTCTTCCGGGACAGCATTGTATGGCTACACCTTC
CDR3: CASSSSGTALYGYTF

J: TRBJ1-1
size: .
D: .
V: TRBV15
DNA: TGTGCCACCAGCAGAGAACCAGGGAAAACTGAAGCTTTCTTT
CDR3: CATSREPGKTEAFF

J: TRBJ2-4
size: .
D: .
V: TRBV28
DNA: TGTGCCAGCACCCTTGCTGTCCCCGGGATTCAGTACTTC
CDR3: CASTLAVPGIQYF

J: TRBJ1-5
size: .
D: .
V: TRBV5-4
DNA: TGTGCCAGCAGCTTGACCGGGAGGGAGCCCCAGCATTTT
CDR3: CASSLTGREPQHF

J: TRBJ1-1
size: .
D: .
V: TRBV15
DNA: TGTGCCACCAGCAGAGGAACCAGGCCCAACCTGGACACTGAAGCTTTCTTT
CDR3: CATSRGTRPNLDTEAFF

J: TRBJ1-4
size: .
D: .
V: TRBV18
DNA: TGTGCCAGCTCACCACCGGCGGTTCTCGCAGGGACTAATGAAAAACTGTTTTTT
CDR3: CASSPPAVLAGTNEKLFF

J: TRBJ2-7
size: .
D: TRBD1
V: TRBV11-3
DNA: TGTGCCAGCAGCGAGGGACAGGTTGATTTTGGGGAGCAGTACTTC
CDR3: CASSEGQVDFGEQYF

J: TRBJ1-1
size: .
D: .
V: TRBV9
DNA: TGTGCCAGCAGCGTAGAACGAGGGACTGAAGCTTTCTTT
CDR3: CASSVERGTEAFF

J: TRBJ1-2
size: .
D: TRBD1
V: TRBV5-8
DNA: TGTGCCAGCAGCCGGCGGGACAGGGCCAATGGCTACACCTTC
CDR3: CASSRRDRANGYTF

J: TRBJ1-6
size: .
D: TRBD1
V: TRBV9
DNA: TGTGCCAGCAGCGGACAGGGGTCGGGGAATTCCCCCCTCCACTTT
CDR3: CASSGQGSGNSPLHF

J: TRBJ1-4
size: .
D: .
V: TRBV9
DNA: TGTGCCAGCAGCGGCGAGGCGGGGAGGGCATGGGAAAAACTGTTTTTT
CDR3: CASSGEAGRAWEKLFF

J: TRBJ2-3
size: .
D: .
V: TRBV29-1
DNA: TGCAGCGTTCATAGCACAGATACGCAGTATTTT
CDR3: CSVHSTDTQYF

J: TRBJ1-2
size: .
D: TRBD1
V: TRBV2
DNA: TGTGCCAGCAGTACCGGGACAGATAATGGCTACACCTTC
CDR3: CASSTGTDNGYTF

J: TRBJ2-6
size: .
D: .
V: TRBV5-1
DNA: TGCGCCAGCAGCTTGGACGGGAGCTCTGGGGCCAACGTCCTGACTTTC
CDR3: CASSLDGSSGANVLTF

J: TRBJ2-5
size: .
D: TRBD1
V: TRBV28
DNA: TGTGCCAGCGGACTGACAGGGGGCCAAGAGACCCAGTACTTC
CDR3: CASGLTGGQETQYF

J: TRBJ2-1
size: once
D: .
V: TRBV9
DNA: TGTGCCAGCACCCCGGGACTGGCCTACAATGAGCAGTTCTTC
CDR3: CASTPGLAYNEQFF

J: TRBJ2-7
size: .
D: .
V: TRBV30
DNA: TGTGCCTGGAGTATAGGAGTCTACGAGCAGTACTTC
CDR3: CAWSIGVYEQYF

J: TRBJ2-7
size: .
D: .
V: TRBV6-1
DNA: TGTGCCAGCACCCAAGGAGGGGGCCTTCCCTACGAGCAGTACTTC
CDR3: CASTQGGGLPYEQYF

J: TRBJ2-5
size: .
D: .
V: TRBV5-1
DNA: TGCGCCAGCAGCTTTCCGGGACACCCAGACCAAGAGACCCAGTACTTC
CDR3: CASSFPGHPDQETQYF

J: TRBJ1-2
size: .
D: .
V: TRBV20-1
DNA: TGCAGTGCCTCCGACTTTGGCTACACCTTC
CDR3: CSASDFGYTF

J: TRBJ1-3
size: .
D: TRBD1
V: TRBV5-1
DNA: TGCGCCAGCAGCATACCTTCGGACAGGGGCGGAGGTGGAAACACCATATATTTT
CDR3: CASSIPSDRGGGGNTIYF

J: TRBJ1-6
size: .
D: TRBD1
V: TRBV7-2
DNA: TGTGCCAGCAGGCACCGACAGGGGGCGGGCTCCTATAATTCACCCCTCCACTTT
CDR3: CASRHRQGAGSYNSPLHF

J: TRBJ2-1
size: .
D: TRBD2
V: TRBV5-1
DNA: TGCGCCAGCAGCCCGGGAGGTAACAATGAGCAGTTCTTC
CDR3: CASSPGGNNEQFF

J: TRBJ2-1
size: .
D: .
V: TRBV12-5
DNA: TGTGCTAGTGCCCAGGGCTCCGGAGGGTACAATGAGCAGTTCTTC
CDR3: CASAQGSGGYNEQFF

J: TRBJ2-4
size: .
D: TRBD2
V: TRBV13
DNA: TGTGCCAGCAGCTCCCCCTTTCTAGCGGGGGGGTCCAAAAACATTCAGTACTTC
CDR3: CASSSPFLAGGSKNIQYF

J: TRBJ1-3
size: few
D: TRBD1
V: TRBV5-6
DNA: TGTGCCAGCAGCCAGCTTGACAGGGAAGGAAACACCATATATTTT
CDR3: CASSQLDREGNTIYF

J: TRBJ1-2
size: .
D: .
V: TRBV5-5
DNA: TGTGCCAGCAGCTGGGTAGACTCTCGCTATGGCTACACCTTC
CDR3: CASSWVDSRYGYTF

J: TRBJ1-2
size: .
D: TRBD1
V: TRBV15
DNA: TGTGCCACCAGCGCCCCTCGGGGCAGGGGGCGGGAAGGCTACACCTTC
CDR3: CATSAPRGRGREGYTF

J: TRBJ1-6
size: .
D: .
V: TRBV5-1
DNA: TGCGCCAGCAGCCCCAGGGATCTGGACTCACCCCTCCACTTT
CDR3: CASSPRDLDSPLHF

J: TRBJ2-7
size: .
D: .
V: TRBV11-2
DNA: TGTGCCAGCAGCCCGCAAGATCAGGCGAAGTACTTC
CDR3: CASSPQDQAKYF

J: TRBJ2-7
size: .
D: .
V: TRBV6-1
DNA: TGTGCCAGCAGTGGCAGATGGTACGAGCAGTACTTC
CDR3: CASSGRWYEQYF

J: TRBJ2-1
size: .
D: .
V: TRBV4-1
DNA: TGCGCCAGCAGCCTTTGGCCGAAGCGACCCAGGGCTGAGCAGTTCTTC
CDR3: CASSLWPKRPRAEQFF

J: TRBJ2-2
size: .
D: .
V: TRBV7-6
DNA: TGTGCCAGCAGCTTAGTTGTCAGTCCCACCGGGGAGCTGTTTTTT
CDR3: CASSLVVSPTGELFF

J: TRBJ2-2
size: .
D: TRBD2
V: TRBV11-3
DNA: TGTGCCAGCAGCTCCGGGACTAGCAATACCGGGGAGCTGTTTTTT
CDR3: CASSSGTSNTGELFF

J: TRBJ2-3
size: .
D: .
V: TRBV9
DNA: TGTGCCAGCAGCGTAGTTGGAGGGCTATCAGCAGATACGCAGTATTTT
CDR3: CASSVVGGLSADTQYF

J: TRBJ2-1
size: .
D: .
V: TRBV7-2
DNA: TGTGCCAGCAGCTTAGTGCAGGTCCAGTTCTTC
CDR3: CASSLVQVQFF